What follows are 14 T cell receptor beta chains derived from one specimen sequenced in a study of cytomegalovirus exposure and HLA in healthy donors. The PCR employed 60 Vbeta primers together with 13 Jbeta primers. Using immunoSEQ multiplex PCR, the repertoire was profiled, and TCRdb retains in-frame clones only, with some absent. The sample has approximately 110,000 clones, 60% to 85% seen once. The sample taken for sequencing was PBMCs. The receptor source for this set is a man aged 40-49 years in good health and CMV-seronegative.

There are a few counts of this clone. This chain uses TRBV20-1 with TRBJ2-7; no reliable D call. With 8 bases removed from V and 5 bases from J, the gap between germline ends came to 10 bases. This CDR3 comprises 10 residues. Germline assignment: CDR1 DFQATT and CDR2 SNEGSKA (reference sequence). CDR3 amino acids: CSTTPDEQYF. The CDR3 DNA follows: TGCAGTACGACTCCTGACGAGCAGTACTTC.

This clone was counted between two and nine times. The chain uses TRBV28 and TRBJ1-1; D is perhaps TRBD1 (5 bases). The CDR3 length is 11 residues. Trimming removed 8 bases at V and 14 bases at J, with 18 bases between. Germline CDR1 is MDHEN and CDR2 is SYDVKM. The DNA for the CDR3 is TGTGCCAGCGGGCCGCGGTTCAGGGAATTCTTT. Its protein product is CASGPRFREFF.

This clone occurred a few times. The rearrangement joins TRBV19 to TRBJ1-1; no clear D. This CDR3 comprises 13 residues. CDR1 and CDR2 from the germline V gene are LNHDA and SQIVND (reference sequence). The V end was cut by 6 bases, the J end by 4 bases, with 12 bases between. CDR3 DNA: TGTGCCAGTAGCATGGAGGGAGGCACTGAAGCTTTCTTT. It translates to CASSMEGGTEAFF.

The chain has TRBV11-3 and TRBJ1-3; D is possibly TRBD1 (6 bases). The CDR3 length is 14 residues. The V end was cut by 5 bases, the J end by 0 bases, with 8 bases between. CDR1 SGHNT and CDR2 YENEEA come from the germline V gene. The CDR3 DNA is TGTGCCAGCAGCACAGGGTTCTCTGGAAACACCATATATTTT. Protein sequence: CASSTGFSGNTIYF. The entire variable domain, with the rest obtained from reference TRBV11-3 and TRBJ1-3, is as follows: EAGVVQSPRYKIIEKKQPVAFWCNPISGHNTLYWYLQNLGQGPELLIRYENEEAVDDSQLPKDRFSAERLKGVDSTLKIQPAELGDSAVYLCASSTGFSGNTIYFGEGSWLTVV.

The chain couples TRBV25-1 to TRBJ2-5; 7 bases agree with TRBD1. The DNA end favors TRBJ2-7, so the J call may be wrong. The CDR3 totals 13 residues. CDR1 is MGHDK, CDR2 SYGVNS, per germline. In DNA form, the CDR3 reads TGTGCCAGCATAAGACAGGGATCCTACGAGCAGTACTTC. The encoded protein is CASIRQGSYEQYF.

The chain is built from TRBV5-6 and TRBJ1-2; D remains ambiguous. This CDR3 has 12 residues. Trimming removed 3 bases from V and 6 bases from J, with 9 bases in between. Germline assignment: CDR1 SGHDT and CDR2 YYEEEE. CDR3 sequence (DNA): TGTGCCAGCAGCTCCCGGGAGAATGGCTACACCTTC. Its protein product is CASSSRENGYTF.

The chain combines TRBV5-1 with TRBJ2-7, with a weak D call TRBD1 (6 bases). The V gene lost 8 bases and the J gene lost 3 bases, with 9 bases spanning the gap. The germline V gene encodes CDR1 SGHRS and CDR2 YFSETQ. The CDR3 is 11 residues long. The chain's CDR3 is CASRDNYEQYF. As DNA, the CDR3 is TGCGCCAGTCGGGACAACTACGAGCAGTACTTC.

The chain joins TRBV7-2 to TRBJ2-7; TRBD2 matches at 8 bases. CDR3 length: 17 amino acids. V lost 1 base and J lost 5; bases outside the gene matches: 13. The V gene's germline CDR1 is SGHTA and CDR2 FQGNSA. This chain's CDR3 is CASSLEVVSGIRNEQYF. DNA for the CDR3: TGTGCCAGCAGCTTAGAGGTGGTTAGCGGGATTCGAAACGAGCAGTACTTC.

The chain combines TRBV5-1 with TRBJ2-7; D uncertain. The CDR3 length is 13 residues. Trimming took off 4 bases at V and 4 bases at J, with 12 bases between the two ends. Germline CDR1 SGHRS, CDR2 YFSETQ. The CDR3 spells CASSAAFKYEQYF. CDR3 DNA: TGCGCCAGCAGCGCGGCTTTTAAGTACGAGCAGTACTTC.

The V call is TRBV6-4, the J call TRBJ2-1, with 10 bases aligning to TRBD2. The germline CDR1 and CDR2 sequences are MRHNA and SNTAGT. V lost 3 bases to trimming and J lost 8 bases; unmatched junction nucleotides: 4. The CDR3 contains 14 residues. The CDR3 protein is CASSEGLAKDEQFF. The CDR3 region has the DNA TGTGCCAGCAGTGAGGGACTAGCGAAGGATGAGCAGTTCTTC.

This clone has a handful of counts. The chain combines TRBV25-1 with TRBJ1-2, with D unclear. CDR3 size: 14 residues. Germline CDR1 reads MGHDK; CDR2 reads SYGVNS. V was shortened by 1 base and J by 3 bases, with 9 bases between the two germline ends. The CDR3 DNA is TGTGCCAGCAGTGAATCGGGGTCTTACTATGGCTACACCTTC. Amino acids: CASSESGSYYGYTF.

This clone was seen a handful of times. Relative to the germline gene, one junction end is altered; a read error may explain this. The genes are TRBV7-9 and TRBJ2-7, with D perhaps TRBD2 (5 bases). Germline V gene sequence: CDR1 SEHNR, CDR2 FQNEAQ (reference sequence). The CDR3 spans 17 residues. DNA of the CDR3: TGTTCCAGCAGCCCTCTGATACCCGACTATAATACCTACGAGCAGTACTTC. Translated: CSSSPLIPDYNTYEQYF.

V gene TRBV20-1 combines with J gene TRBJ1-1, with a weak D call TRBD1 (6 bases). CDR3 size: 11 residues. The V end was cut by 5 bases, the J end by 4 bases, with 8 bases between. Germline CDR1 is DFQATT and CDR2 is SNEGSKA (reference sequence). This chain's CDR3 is CSAPGATEAFF. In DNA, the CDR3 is TGCAGTGCTCCAGGGGCCACTGAAGCTTTCTTT.

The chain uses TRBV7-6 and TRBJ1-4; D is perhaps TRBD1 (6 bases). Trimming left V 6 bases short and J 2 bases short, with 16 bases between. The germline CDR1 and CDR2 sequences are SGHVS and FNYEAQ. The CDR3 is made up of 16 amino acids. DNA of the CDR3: TGTGCCAGCAGGAAACAGGCAGGGGTCACTAATGAAAAACTGTTTTTT. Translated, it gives CASRKQAGVTNEKLFF.